The source of this T cell receptor (beta chain) is a study of CD8+CD57+ T cells in acquired aplastic anemia. For the study at large: The study obtained an average of approximately 2.9 ug of DNA from sorted CD4+ and CD8+ cells. Findings and limits, study-wide: Any difference that existed in CD8+ Simpson's diversity between patients and controls was not significant.

With respect to this clonotype: As yet, its antigen is unknown. A read error may produce the germline difference seen at one junction end.

By flow cytometry, patients selected for sequencing had shown an expansion of CD8+CD57+ cells. At blood sampling, none of the patients had yet received therapy. The CDR3 is 13 residues long. Germline V CDR1 and CDR2: LNHDA, SQIVND (reference sequence). TCR beta VDJ combinations and CDR3 sequences were profiled from genomic DNA. TCRdb ran MiXCR on the reads and lists one entry per CDR3 protein. The table shows hundreds of thousands of distinct CDR3 sequences, with approximately 80% occurring only once. Sequencing was performed on sorted CD4+, CD8+, or CD8+CD57+ T cells (not recorded which) from PBMCs. The rearrangement joins TRBV19 to TRBJ2-2; possibly TRBD2 for D (6 bases). The sequence was collected from a human donor with aplastic anemia. The CDR3 nucleotides are TGTGCCAGTAGTGCGCGGGGCGCCGCGGAGCTGGTTTTT. Protein product: CASSARGAAELVF.